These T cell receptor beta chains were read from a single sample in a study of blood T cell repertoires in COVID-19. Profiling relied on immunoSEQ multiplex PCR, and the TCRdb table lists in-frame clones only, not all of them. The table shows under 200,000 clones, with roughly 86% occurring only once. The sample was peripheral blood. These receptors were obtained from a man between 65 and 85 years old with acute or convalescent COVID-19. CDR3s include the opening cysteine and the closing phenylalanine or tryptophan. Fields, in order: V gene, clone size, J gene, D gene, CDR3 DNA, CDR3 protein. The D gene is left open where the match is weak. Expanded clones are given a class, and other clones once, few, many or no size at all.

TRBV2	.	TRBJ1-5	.	TGTGCCAGCAGTGACCGGACAGGCAATCAGCCCCAGCATTTT	CASSDRTGNQPQHF
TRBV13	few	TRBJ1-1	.	TGTGCCAGCAGCTTAGCACACCCGAACACTGAAGCTTTCTTT	CASSLAHPNTEAFF
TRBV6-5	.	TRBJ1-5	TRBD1	TGTGCCAGCAGTTGGACAGGTCGTTATCAGCCCCAGCATTTT	CASSWTGRYQPQHF
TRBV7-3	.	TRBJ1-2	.	TGTGCCAGCAGCCGAACCTACGGGGGGAGCTACACCTTC	CASSRTYGGSYTF
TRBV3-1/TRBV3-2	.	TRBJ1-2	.	TGTGCCAGCAGCCTTATTACCCCGGCCAAAGGCGGCTATGGCTACACCTTC	CASSLITPAKGGYGYTF
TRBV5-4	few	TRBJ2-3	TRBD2	TGTGCCAGCAGCTTGGGACTAGCGGGCAGCACAGATACGCAGTATTTT	CASSLGLAGSTDTQYF
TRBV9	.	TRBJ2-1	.	TGTGCCAGCAGGGCCTCGGGGAACACTTACAATGAGCAGTTCTTC	CASRASGNTYNEQFF
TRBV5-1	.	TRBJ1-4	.	TGCGCCAGCAGCTTACCGCGAGCCAAAAAACTGTTTTTT	CASSLPRAKKLFF
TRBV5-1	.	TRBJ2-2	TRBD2	TGCGCCAGCAGCTTAAGCGGGAGGGCGGACACCGGGGAGCTGTTTTTT	CASSLSGRADTGELFF
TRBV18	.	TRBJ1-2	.	TGTGCCAGCTCCCCCGGGGGTAGCTATGGCTACACCTTC	CASSPGGSYGYTF
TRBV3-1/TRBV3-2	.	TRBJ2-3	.	TGTGCCAGCAGCCAAGACTCCTTCACAGATACGCAGTATTTT	CASSQDSFTDTQYF
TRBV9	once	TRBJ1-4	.	TGTGCCAGCAGCCCCTCCGGACAGAGCATAGAAAAACTGTTTTTT	CASSPSGQSIEKLFF
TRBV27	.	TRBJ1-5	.	TGTGCCAGCAGTCCAGGGTACAATCAGCCCCAGCATTTT	CASSPGYNQPQHF
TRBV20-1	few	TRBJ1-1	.	TGCAGTCCCACAGAGAACACTGAAGCTTTCTTT	CSPTENTEAFF
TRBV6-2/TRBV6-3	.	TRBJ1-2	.	TGTGCCAGCAGTTACGCGGCCCTCTACACCTTC	CASSYAALYTF
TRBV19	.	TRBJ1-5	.	TGTGCCAGTAGTATTATAGGGGCTAATCAGCCCCAGCATTTT	CASSIIGANQPQHF
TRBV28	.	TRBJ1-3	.	TGTGCCAGCAGGTCCTACCCCTCTGGAAACACCATATATTTT	CASRSYPSGNTIYF
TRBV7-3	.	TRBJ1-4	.	TGTGCCAGCAGCTTATCCCCCAGTGAAAAACTGTTTTTT	CASSLSPSEKLFF
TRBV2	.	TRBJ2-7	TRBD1	TGTGCCAGCATCCGGGACAGGGGGCAAGGCGAGCAGTACTTC	CASIRDRGQGEQYF
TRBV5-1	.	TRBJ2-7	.	TGCGCCAGCAAACGGGACACCTACTACGAGCAGTACTTC	CASKRDTYYEQYF
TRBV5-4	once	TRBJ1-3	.	TGTGCCAGCAGCTGGGGGGGACAACTGACCTCTGGAAACACCATATATTTT	CASSWGGQLTSGNTIYF
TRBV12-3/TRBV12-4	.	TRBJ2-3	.	TGTGCCAGCAGCCGGGCGGGGGATACGCAGTATTTT	CASSRAGDTQYF
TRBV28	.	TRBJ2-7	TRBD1	TGTGCCAGCAAGGACAGGTCCTACGAGCAGTACTTC	CASKDRSYEQYF
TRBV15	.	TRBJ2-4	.	TGTGCCACCAGCAGAGAGTACCTATCTCCCAACTTC	CATSREYLSPNF
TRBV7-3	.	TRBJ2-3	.	TGTGCCAGCAGCCAAGCGAAACACACAGATACGCAGTATTTT	CASSQAKHTDTQYF
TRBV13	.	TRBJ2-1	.	TGTGCCAGCAGCCTCCCCGGGGGCAATGAGCAGTTCTTC	CASSLPGGNEQFF
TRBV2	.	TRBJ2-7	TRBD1	TGTGCCAGCAGTGGAGCATTGGGACAGGGGATCTACGAGCAGTACTTC	CASSGALGQGIYEQYF
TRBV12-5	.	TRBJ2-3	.	TGTGCTAGTGGTCCTCGACAGGCCCCAGATACGCAGTATTTT	CASGPRQAPDTQYF
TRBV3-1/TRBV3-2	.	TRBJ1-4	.	TGTGCCAGCAGCGACCGGGGGAAACTGTTTTTT	CASSDRGKLFF
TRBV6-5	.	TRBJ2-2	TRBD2	TGTGCCAGCAGTTCTGGGGGGGAGGCGTTGACCGGGGAGCTGTTTTTT	CASSSGGEALTGELFF
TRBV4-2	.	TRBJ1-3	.	TGTGCCAGCAGCCAAGATCTGTTGGGAGTCTCTGGAAACACCATATATTTT	CASSQDLLGVSGNTIYF
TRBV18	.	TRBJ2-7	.	TGTGCCAGCTCGCCAGATATAGCGGTAGGCGAGCAGTACTTC	CASSPDIAVGEQYF
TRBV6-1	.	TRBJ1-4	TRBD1	TGTGCCAGCAGTGGATACAGGGGGCGGAATAATGAAAAACTGTTTTTT	CASSGYRGRNNEKLFF
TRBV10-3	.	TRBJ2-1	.	TGTGCCATCAGTGAGTCATTGGCGGGAAGACAGTACAATGAGCAGTTCTTC	CAISESLAGRQYNEQFF
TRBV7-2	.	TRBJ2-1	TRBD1	TGTGCCAGCAGCTTACAGGGGGCGAGCTACAATGAGCAGTTCTTC	CASSLQGASYNEQFF
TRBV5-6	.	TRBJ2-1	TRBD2	TGTGCCAGCAGCTCGACTAGCGGGAGGGCCCCTTACAATGAGCAGTTCTTC	CASSSTSGRAPYNEQFF
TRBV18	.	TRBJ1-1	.	TGTGCCAGCTCTTTCGCGACGGGGGAAGCTTTCTTT	CASSFATGEAFF
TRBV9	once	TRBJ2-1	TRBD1	TGTGCCGCAGGGGGTAGCTGCGACTACAATGAGCAGTTCTTC	CAAGGSCDYNEQFF
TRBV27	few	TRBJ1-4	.	TGTGCCAGCAAAGACATTAATGAAAAACTGTTTTTT	CASKDINEKLFF
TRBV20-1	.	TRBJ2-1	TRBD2	TGCAGTGCTAGTTTGTCTAGCGGGTTCCCTGAGCAGTTCTTC	CSASLSSGFPEQFF
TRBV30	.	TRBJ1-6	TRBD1	TGTGCCTTTCAGGGGACAGGGGGTTCACCCCTCCACTTT	CAFQGTGGSPLHF
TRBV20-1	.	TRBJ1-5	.	TGCAGTGCTAGTCAGCAGGGCTTGGGGCCCCAGCATTTT	CSASQQGLGPQHF
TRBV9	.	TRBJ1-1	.	TGTGCCAGCAGCGTAGATCAGGGTATGAACACTGAAGCTTTCTTT	CASSVDQGMNTEAFF
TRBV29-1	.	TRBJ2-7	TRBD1	TGCAGCGTTGAGGGGACAGGGGGGTACGAGCAGTACTTC	CSVEGTGGYEQYF
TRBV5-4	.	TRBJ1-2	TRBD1	TGTGCCAGCAGCTTGGTGGGACAGGGGTGGGCTGGCTACACCTTC	CASSLVGQGWAGYTF
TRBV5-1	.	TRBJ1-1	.	TGCGCCAGCAGCTTGGCGGGGGGGCTAATGACTGAAGCTTTCTTT	CASSLAGGLMTEAFF
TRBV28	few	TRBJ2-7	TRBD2	TGTGCCAGTGCTAAAGGACTAGCGATACAGGGGCAGTACTTC	CASAKGLAIQGQYF
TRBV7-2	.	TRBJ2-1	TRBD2	TGTGCCAGCAGCTCACCCGGACTAGCGGGAATAAATGAGCAGTTCTTC	CASSSPGLAGINEQFF
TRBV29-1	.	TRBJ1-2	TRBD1	TGCAGCGCTCTTACACAGGGGGTCGGGGGCTACACCTTC	CSALTQGVGGYTF
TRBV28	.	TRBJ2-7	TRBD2	TGTGCCAGCAGTTTTAGCCTAGCGGGGTTAAACTACGAGCAGTACTTC	CASSFSLAGLNYEQYF
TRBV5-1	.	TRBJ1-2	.	TGCGCCAGCAGCGTACAGGGTTATGGCTACACCTTC	CASSVQGYGYTF
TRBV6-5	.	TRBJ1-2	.	TGTGCCAGCAGTTACGCCCAGGGCTATGGCTACACCTTC	CASSYAQGYGYTF
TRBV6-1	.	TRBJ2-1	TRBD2	TGTGCCAGCAGTGTCGGACTAGCGGGAGCCCCCCCCAATGAGCAGTTCTTC	CASSVGLAGAPPNEQFF
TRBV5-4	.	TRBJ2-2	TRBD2	TGTGCCAGCAGCTCAGCTACCGGGGGGTTCACCGGGGAGCTGTTTTTT	CASSSATGGFTGELFF
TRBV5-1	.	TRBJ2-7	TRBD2	TGCGCCAGCAGCTTGGGACTAGCGGGAGCCTACGAGCAGTACTTC	CASSLGLAGAYEQYF
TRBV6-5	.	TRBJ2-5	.	TGTGCCAGCAGTTATCCCCGCAGGGGTAGAGAGACCCAGTACTTC	CASSYPRRGRETQYF
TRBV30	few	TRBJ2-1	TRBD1	TGTGCCTGGAGTAAAATCGGGACAGTTTACAATGAGCAGTTCTTC	CAWSKIGTVYNEQFF
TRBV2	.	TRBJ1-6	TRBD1	TGTGCCAGCAGTGTGGCGGGACAGAATAATTCACCCCTCCACTTT	CASSVAGQNNSPLHF
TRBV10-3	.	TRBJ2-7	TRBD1	TGTGCCATCAAGGGACAGATGGCCGAGCAGTACTTC	CAIKGQMAEQYF
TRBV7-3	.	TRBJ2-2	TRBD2	TGTGCCAGCAGCTTATTCTGGCGGGGGGACACCGGGGAGCTGTTTTTT	CASSLFWRGDTGELFF